This T cell receptor beta chain was profiled in a study of T-cell memory formation after mild COVID-19. CDR3 length: 14 residues. Germline CDR1 reads MNHEY; CDR2 reads SMNVEV (reference sequence). Between the trimmed V and J ends, which lost 3 bases and 1 base, there was a span of 7 bases. TCRdb reprocessed the 5' RACE reads via MiXCR and lists one record per CDR3 protein. Of some 88,000 distinct CDR3 sequences listed, roughly 25% were seen once; the top ten hold roughly 40%. The sample taken for sequencing was PBMCs or a T cell subset sorted from them (not recorded which). This receptor was obtained from a man aged 18 to 30 who had mild COVID-19 (a few samples of this study predate the infection). Cell type and time point are not known. The V call is TRBV27, the J call TRBJ1-5; D not resolved. As DNA, the CDR3 is TGTGCCAGCAGTTTTGGCGGAAGCAATCAGCCCCAGCATTTT. Its protein is CASSFGGSNQPQHF.